The T cell receptor (beta chain) under discussion was sequenced for a study of response to subunit inactivated influenza vaccine. Findings of the study overall: With each seasonal influenza vaccination, the authors suggested, few new T cells are recruited.

This clonotype came up many times. What it binds is unknown. TCRdb processed the RT-PCR reads anew with MiXCR; each CDR3 protein has one entry. The table includes about 500,000 distinct CDR3 sequences, 7.2% detected once. This clonotype was obtained from a man aged 45 to 75 who received an inactivated influenza vaccine. Sequencing used PBMCs from blood, obtained less than 30 months after vaccination.

The CDR3 bases are TGTGCCAGCAGCGTTGGGACAGCCAACACTGAAGCTTTCTTT. This codes for CASSVGTANTEAFF. V gene TRBV9 combines with J gene TRBJ1-1; 7 bases are a match to TRBD1. V lost 2 bases and J lost 2; bases outside the gene matches: 3. Per germline, CDR1 SGDLS and CDR2 YYNGEE. This CDR3 region has 14 residues.